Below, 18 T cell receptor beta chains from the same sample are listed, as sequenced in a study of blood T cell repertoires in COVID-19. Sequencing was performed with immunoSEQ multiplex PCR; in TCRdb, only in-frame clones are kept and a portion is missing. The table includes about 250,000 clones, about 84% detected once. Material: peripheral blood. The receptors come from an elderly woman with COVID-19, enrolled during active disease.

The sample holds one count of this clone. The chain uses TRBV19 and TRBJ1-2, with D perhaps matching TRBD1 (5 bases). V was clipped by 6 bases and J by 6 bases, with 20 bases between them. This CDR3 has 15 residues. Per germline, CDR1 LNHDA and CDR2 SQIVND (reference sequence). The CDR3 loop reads CASRQLTGVSNGYTF. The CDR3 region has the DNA TGTGCCAGTAGACAATTAACAGGAGTCTCAAATGGCTACACCTTC.

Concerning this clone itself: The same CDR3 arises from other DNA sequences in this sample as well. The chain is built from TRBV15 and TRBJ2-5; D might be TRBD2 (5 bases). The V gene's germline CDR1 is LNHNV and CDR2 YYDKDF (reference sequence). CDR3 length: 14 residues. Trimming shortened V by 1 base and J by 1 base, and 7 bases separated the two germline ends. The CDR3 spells CATSRGGAQETQYF. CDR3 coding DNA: TGTGCCACCAGCAGAGGGGGAGCCCAAGAGACCCAGTACTTC.

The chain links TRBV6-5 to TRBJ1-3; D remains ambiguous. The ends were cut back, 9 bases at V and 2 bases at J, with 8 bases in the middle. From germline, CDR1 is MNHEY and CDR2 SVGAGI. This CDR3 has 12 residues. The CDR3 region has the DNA TGTGCCAGTTCCCAAACTGGAAACACCATATATTTT. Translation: CASSQTGNTIYF.

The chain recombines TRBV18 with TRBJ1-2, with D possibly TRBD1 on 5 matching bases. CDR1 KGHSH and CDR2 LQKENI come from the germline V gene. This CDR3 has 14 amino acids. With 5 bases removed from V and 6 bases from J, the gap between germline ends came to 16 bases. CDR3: CASSSRQRINGYTF. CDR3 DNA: TGTGCCAGCTCATCCCGACAGAGAATCAATGGCTACACCTTC.

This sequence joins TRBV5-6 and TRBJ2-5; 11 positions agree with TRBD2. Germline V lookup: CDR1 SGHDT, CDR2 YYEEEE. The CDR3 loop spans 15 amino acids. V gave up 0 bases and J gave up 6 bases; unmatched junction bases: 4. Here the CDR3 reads CASSLELAGVQTQYF. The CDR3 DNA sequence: TGTGCCAGCAGCTTGGAACTAGCGGGGGTACAGACCCAGTACTTC. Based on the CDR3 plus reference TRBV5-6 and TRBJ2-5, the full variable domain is DAGVTQSPTHLIKTRGQQVTLRCSPKSGHDTVSWYQQALGQGPQFIFQYYEEEERQRGNFPDRFSGHQFPNYSSELNVNALLLGDSALYLCASSLELAGVQTQYFGPGTRLLVL.

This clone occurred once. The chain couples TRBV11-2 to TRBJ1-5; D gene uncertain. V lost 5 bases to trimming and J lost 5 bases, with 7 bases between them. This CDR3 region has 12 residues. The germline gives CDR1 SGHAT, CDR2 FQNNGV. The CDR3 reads CASSVLDQPQHF. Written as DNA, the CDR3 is TGTGCCAGCAGCGTCTTAGATCAGCCCCAGCATTTT.

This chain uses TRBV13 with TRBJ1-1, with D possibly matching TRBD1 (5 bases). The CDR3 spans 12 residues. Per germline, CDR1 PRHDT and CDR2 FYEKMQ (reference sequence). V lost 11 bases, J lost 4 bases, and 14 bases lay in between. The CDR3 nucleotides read TGTGCCGGGGGGGACGTCGGCACTGAAGCTTTCTTT. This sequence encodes CAGGDVGTEAFF.

The CDR3 nucleotides are TGTGCCAGCTCACCACAAAGAGGGGGCTACGAGCAGTACTTC. Protein product: CASSPQRGGYEQYF. The chain links TRBV18 to TRBJ2-7; weak D call: TRBD1 (6 bases). Germline V lookup: CDR1 KGHSH, CDR2 LQKENI. There are 14 residues in the CDR3. V dropped 1 base and J dropped 3 bases, with 10 bases sitting between them.

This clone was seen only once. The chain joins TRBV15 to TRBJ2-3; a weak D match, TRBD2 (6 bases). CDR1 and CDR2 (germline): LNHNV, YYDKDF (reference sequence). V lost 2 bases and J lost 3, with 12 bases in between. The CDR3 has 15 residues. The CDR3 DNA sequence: TGTGCCACCAGCAGATGGGGCGGGAATACAGATACGCAGTATTTT. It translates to CATSRWGGNTDTQYF.

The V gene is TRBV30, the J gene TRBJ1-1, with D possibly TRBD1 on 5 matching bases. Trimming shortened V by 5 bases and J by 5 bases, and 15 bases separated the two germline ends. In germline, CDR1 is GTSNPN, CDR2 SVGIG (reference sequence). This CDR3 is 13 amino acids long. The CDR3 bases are TGTGCCTGGTTGAGACACGGGGGGACTGAAGCTTTCTTT. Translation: CAWLRHGGTEAFF.

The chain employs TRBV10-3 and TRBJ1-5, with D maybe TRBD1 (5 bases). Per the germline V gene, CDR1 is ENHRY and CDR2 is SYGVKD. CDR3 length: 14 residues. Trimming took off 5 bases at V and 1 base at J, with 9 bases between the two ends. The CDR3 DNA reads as TGTGCCATCAGTTCAGGGTCAAGCAATCAGCCCCAGCATTTT. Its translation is CAISSGSSNQPQHF.

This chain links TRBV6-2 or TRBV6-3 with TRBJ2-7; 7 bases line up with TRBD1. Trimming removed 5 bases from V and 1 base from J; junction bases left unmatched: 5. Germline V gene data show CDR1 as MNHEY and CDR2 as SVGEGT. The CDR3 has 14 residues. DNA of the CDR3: TGTGCCAGCAGTAAAACAGGGGCTTCCTACGAGCAGTACTTC. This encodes CASSKTGASYEQYF.

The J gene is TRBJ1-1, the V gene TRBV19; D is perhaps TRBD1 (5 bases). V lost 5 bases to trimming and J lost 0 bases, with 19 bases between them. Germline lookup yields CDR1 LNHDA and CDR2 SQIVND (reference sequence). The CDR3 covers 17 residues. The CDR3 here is CASSPLGGGTLNTEAFF. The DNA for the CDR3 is TGTGCCAGTAGTCCCTTGGGCGGGGGTACACTGAACACTGAAGCTTTCTTT.

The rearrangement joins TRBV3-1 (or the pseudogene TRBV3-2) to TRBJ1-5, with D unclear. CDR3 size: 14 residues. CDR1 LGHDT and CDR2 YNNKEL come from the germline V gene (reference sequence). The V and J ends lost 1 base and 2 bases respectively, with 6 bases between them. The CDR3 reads CASSQGSGNQPQHF. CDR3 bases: TGTGCCAGCAGCCAAGGTTCTGGCAATCAGCCCCAGCATTTT.

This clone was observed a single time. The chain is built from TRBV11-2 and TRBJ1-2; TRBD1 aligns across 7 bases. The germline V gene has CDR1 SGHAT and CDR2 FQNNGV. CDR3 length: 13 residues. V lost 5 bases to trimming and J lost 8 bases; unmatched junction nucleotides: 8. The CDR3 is CASSQTGTWGYTF. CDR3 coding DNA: TGTGCCAGCAGCCAGACAGGGACTTGGGGCTACACCTTC.

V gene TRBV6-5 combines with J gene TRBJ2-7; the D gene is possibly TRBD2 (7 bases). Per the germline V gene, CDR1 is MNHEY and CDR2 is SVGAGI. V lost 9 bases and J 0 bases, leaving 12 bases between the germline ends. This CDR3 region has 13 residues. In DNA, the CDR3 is TGTGCCAGAAAGCGGGACAACTCCTACGAGCAGTACTTC. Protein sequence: CARKRDNSYEQYF.

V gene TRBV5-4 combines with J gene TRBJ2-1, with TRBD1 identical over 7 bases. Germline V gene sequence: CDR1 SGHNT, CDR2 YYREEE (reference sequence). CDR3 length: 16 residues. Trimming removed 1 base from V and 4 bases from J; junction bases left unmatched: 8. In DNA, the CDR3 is TGTGCCAGCAGCTTGAGGACAGGACAGCCGTACAATGAGCAGTTCTTC. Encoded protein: CASSLRTGQPYNEQFF.

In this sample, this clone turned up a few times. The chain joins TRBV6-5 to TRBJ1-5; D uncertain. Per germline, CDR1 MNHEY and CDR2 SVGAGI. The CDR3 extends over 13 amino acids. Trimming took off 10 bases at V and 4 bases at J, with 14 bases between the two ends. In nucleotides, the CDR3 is TGTGCCACCGCCCGGGAGAATAATCAGCCCCAGCATTTT. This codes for CATARENNQPQHF.